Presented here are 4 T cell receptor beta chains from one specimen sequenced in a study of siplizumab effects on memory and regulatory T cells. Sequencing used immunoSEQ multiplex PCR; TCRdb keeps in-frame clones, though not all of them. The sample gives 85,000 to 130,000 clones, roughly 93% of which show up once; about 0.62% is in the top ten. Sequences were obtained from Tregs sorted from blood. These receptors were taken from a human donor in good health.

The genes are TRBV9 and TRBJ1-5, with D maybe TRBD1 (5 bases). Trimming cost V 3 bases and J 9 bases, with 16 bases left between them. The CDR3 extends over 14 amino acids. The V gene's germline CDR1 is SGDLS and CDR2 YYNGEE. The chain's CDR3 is CASSGPPLGGPQHF. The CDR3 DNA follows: TGTGCCAGCAGCGGGCCTCCCCTCGGGGGGCCCCAGCATTTT. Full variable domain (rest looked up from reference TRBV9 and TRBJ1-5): DSGVTQTPKHLITATGQRVTLRCSPRSGDLSVYWYQQSLDQGLQFLIQYYNGEERAKGNILERFSAQQFPDLHSELNLSSLELGDSALYFCASSGPPLGGPQHFGDGTRLSIL.

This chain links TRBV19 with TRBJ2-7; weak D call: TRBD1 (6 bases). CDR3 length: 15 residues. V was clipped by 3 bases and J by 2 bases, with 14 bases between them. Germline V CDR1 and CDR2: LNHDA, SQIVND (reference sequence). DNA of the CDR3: TGTGCCAGTAGTATTCAGATTGCAGGGGCCTACGAGCAGTACTTC. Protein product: CASSIQIAGAYEQYF.

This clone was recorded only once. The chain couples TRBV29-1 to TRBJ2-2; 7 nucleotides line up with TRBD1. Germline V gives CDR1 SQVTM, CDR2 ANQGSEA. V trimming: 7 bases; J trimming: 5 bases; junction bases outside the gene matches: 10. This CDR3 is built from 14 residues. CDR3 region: CSAGKDRLTGELFF. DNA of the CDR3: TGCAGCGCGGGAAAGGACAGGCTTACCGGGGAGCTGTTTTTT.

The CDR3 region is CASSGGASYEQYF. CDR3 coding DNA: TGCGCCAGCAGCGGGGGAGCCTCCTACGAGCAGTACTTC. V is TRBV5-1 and J is TRBJ2-7; tentatively, D is TRBD1 or TRBD2 (5 bases each). The CDR3 sequence is 13 residues long. V was trimmed by 4 bases and J by 0 bases, leaving 8 bases between them. The V gene's germline CDR1 is SGHRS and CDR2 YFSETQ.